This section outlines one T cell receptor (beta chain) sequence together with its context. The method was immunoSEQ multiplex PCR; TCRdb's version includes in-frame clones alone and lacks a portion of them. The sample carries 200,000 to 250,000 clones, 65% to 90% recorded once. The source of the sample is a study of blood T cell repertoires in COVID-19. Study summary: Samples representing acute and convalescent COVID-19 were sourced from the United States, Italy and Spain. Nucleic acid was either cDNA or gDNA, and it came from T cells, B-cell-depleted T cells, or PBMCs.

J was trimmed by 3 bases and V by 4 bases; bases with no gene match: 6. There are 16 residues in the CDR3. CDR1 and CDR2 (germline): KGHSH, LQKENI. The specimen was peripheral blood. The chain joins TRBV18 to TRBJ2-4; 10 bases align to TRBD2. This clonotype originated in a woman aged 45-59 years with acute or convalescent COVID-19. In DNA, the CDR3 is TGTGCCAGCTCACTTGGACTAGCGGTTAACAAAAACATTCAGTACTTC. Its protein is CASSLGLAVNKNIQYF.